This T cell receptor beta chain derives from a study of T-cell memory formation after mild COVID-19. For the study at large: Across donors, TCR clusters were largely donor specific.

To note about this clonotype: Its antigen is not identified.

Whole-study findings and limits: Of the contracting clones, CD4+ ones lay mainly in CM and EM, and CD8+ ones in EMRA.

Each CDR3 protein is one row after TCRdb ran MiXCR on the 5' RACE reads. This repertoire shows around 310,000 distinct CDR3 sequences, over 11% found once; its top ten account for around 20%. Trimming took 2 bases from V and 1 from J, leaving 11 bases between them. The length of the CDR3 is 15 residues. From germline, CDR1 is MGHRA and CDR2 YSYEKL. Input material: PBMCs or a T cell subset sorted from them (not recorded which). V is TRBV4-1 and J is TRBJ1-1; D uncertain. The source is a young man who had mild COVID-19 (a few samples of this study predate the infection). Cell type and time point are not known. The CDR3 protein is CASSQNYDRNTEAFF. CDR3 sequence (DNA): TGCGCCAGCAGCCAAAATTACGATCGGAACACTGAAGCTTTCTTT.